This entry concerns a single TCR beta chain. This sample is part of a study of blood T cell repertoires in COVID-19. Across the study: Both acute and convalescent COVID-19 samples were obtained from the United States, Italy and Spain. The cDNA or gDNA used as material had been derived from T cells, B-cell-depleted T cells, or PBMCs.

V lost 6 bases and J lost 7, with 13 bases in between. The CDR3 covers 13 residues. Looked up from germline, CDR1 is SGDLS and CDR2 is YYNGEE. In the original workflow: Amplification with reference gene primers provided the estimates of nucleated cell counts. Using immunoSEQ multiplex PCR, the repertoire was profiled, and TCRdb retains in-frame clones only, with some absent. V, J and clone size reflect that table, while D and trimming were determined from the DNA. The data hold around 300,000 clones, with approximately 85% observed a single time. The chain uses TRBV9 and TRBJ2-2; D remains ambiguous. This TCR was sampled from a human donor in a cohort sampled during active COVID-19. The sample comprised peripheral blood. In DNA form, the CDR3 reads TGTGCCAGCACTCCTACCTCGGTCGGGGAGCTGTTTTTT. The encoded protein is CASTPTSVGELFF.